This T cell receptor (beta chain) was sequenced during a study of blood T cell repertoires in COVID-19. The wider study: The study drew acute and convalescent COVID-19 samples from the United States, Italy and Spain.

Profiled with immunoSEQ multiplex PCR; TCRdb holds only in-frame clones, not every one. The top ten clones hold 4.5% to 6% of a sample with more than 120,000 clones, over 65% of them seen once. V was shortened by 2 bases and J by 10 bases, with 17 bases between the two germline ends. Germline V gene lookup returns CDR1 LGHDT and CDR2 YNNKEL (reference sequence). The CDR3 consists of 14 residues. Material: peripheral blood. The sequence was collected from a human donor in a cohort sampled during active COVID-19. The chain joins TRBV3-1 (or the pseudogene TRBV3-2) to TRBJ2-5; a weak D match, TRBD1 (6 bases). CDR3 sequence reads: CASSQSVQGASQYF. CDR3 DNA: TGTGCCAGCAGCCAATCTGTACAGGGTGCGAGCCAGTACTTC.